The 23 T cell receptor beta chains below were found in one sample sequenced in a study of PD-1 blockade in classical Hodgkin lymphoma. TCRdb's table, derived via immunoSEQ multiplex PCR, lists solely in-frame clones and lacks some. This sample yields roughly 56,000 clones, of which 87% are seen a single time; more than 8% belongs to the top ten. Time point specified: cycle 4 day 1 (C4D1), after less than 7 weeks of nivolumab. All patients experienced relapse after autologous stem cell transplantation, and brentuximab vedotin exposure was variable. Here the sequenced sample was peripheral blood mononuclear cells (PBMCs), taken before the fourth cycle of nivolumab. The source is a human donor with classical Hodgkin lymphoma.

This chain joins TRBV5-1 and TRBJ1-1; no definite D call. Trimming removed 0 bases from V and 5 bases from J, with 11 bases in between. Germline values: CDR1 SGHRS, CDR2 YFSETQ. There are 14 residues in the CDR3. The DNA for the CDR3 is TGCGCCAGCAGCTTGGAGGCAGCCGCAACTGAAGCTTTCTTT. Residues: CASSLEAAATEAFF.

This clone was found once. In nucleotides, the CDR3 is TGCGCCAGCAGCTTGGAAGGCCGTTCCTACGAGCAGTACTTC. Translated: CASSLEGRSYEQYF. The V gene is TRBV5-1, the J gene TRBJ2-7; no clear D gene. This CDR3 has 14 amino acids. Trimming took 0 bases from V and 1 from J, leaving 8 bases between them. CDR1 SGHRS and CDR2 YFSETQ come from the germline V gene.

Only one count was recorded for this clone. This chain's CDR3 is CASSVTPTNTEAFF. In DNA form, the CDR3 reads TGCGCCAGCAGCGTGACACCTACGAACACTGAAGCTTTCTTT. This chain uses TRBV5-1 with TRBJ1-1; unclear D gene. The germline CDR1 and CDR2 sequences are SGHRS and YFSETQ. Trimming took 4 bases from V and 1 from J, leaving 11 bases between them. The CDR3 totals 14 residues.

The chain couples TRBV5-1 to TRBJ2-1; D is ambiguous. The V end lost 0 bases, the J end lost 0 bases, and 7 bases lay between the germline ends. This CDR3 region has 15 residues. CDR1 SGHRS and CDR2 YFSETQ come from the germline V gene. CDR3 in amino acids: CASSLAAVSYNEQFF. CDR3 in DNA: TGCGCCAGCAGCTTGGCGGCAGTCTCCTACAATGAGCAGTTCTTC.

This clone came up a few times. V is TRBV19 and J is TRBJ1-1, with a tentative D call TRBD1 (5 bases). Trimming shortened V by 7 bases and J by 5 bases, and 14 bases separated the two germline ends. The CDR3 has 13 amino acids. Germline V gives CDR1 LNHDA, CDR2 SQIVND (reference sequence). The CDR3 sequence: CASTRGAGTEAFF. CDR3 nucleotide sequence: TGTGCCAGTACACGGGGCGCAGGGACTGAAGCTTTCTTT.

V is TRBV11-2 and J is TRBJ2-7, with TRBD2 matching over 13 bases. Germline CDR1 SGHAT, CDR2 FQNNGV. The CDR3 is 16 amino acids. V gave up 2 bases and J gave up 6 bases; unmatched junction bases: 7. CDR3 in DNA: TGTGCCAGCAGCTTAACTAGCGGGGGGGCTGGGTTCGAGCAGTACTTC. Translating it yields CASSLTSGGAGFEQYF.

The V and J genes are TRBV6-1 and TRBJ1-2, with D possibly matching TRBD1 (6 bases). Per the germline V gene, CDR1 is MNHNS and CDR2 is SASEGT. The CDR3 has 14 residues. The germline V and J ends were trimmed by 4 bases and 2 bases, with 11 bases remaining between them. The CDR3 nucleotides are TGTGCCAGCAGTGTGTCGGACAGAAACTATGGCTACACCTTC. Its translation is CASSVSDRNYGYTF.

This clone was counted a single time. This chain links TRBV5-6 with TRBJ1-4; no definite D call. The CDR3 extends over 14 amino acids. Trimming shortened V by 2 bases and J by 0 bases, and 5 bases separated the two germline ends. Germline V gene sequence: CDR1 SGHDT, CDR2 YYEEEE. CDR3 nucleotides: TGTGCCAGCAGCTTCAAAGCAACTAATGAAAAACTGTTTTTT. It is translated as CASSFKATNEKLFF.

The chain links TRBV5-1 to TRBJ1-2, with TRBD1 identical over 8 bases. Per germline, CDR1 SGHRS and CDR2 YFSETQ. The CDR3 is made up of 16 amino acids. V was pared by 2 bases and J by 8 bases, with 14 bases of the junction left unmatched. The CDR3 nucleotides are TGCGCCAGCAGCTTACAGGGGACAGGCGGCAGTGGAGGCTACACCTTC. This sequence encodes CASSLQGTGGSGGYTF.

The chain recombines TRBV6-5 with TRBJ1-1; D is uncertain. CDR3 length: 15 residues. V lost 8 bases, J lost 9 bases, and 25 bases lay in between. The germline V gene has CDR1 MNHEY and CDR2 SVGAGI. The CDR3 DNA follows: TGTGCCAGCCATACGAACACGCTCGGGCCGGTACAAGCTTTCTTT. It specifies CASHTNTLGPVQAFF.

This clone was counted a few times. The genes are TRBV28 and TRBJ1-5; D gene unclear. Per germline, CDR1 MDHEN and CDR2 SYDVKM. This CDR3 spans 16 amino acids. V lost 2 bases and J lost 0, with 11 bases in between. CDR3 region: CASSLALRGSNQPQHF. The CDR3 region has the DNA TGTGCCAGCAGTTTAGCTCTCCGCGGTAGCAATCAGCCCCAGCATTTT.

The CDR3 sequence: CASSLALTGTYGYTF. Written as DNA, the CDR3 is TGCGCCAGCAGCCTGGCATTAACAGGCACCTATGGCTACACCTTC. The V gene is TRBV5-1, the J gene TRBJ1-2, with a possible D match to TRBD1 (5 bases). V lost 4 bases to trimming and J lost 4 bases, with 17 bases between them. There are 15 residues in the CDR3. Germline V CDR1 and CDR2: SGHRS, YFSETQ. Looking up the rest from reference TRBV5-1 and TRBJ1-2 gives the full variable domain: KAGVTQTPRYLIKTRGQQVTLSCSPISGHRSVSWYQQTPGQGLQFLFEYFSETQRNKGNFPGRFSGRQFSNSRSEMNVSTLELGDSALYLCASSLALTGTYGYTFGSGTRLTVV.

The V and J genes are TRBV30 and TRBJ1-6; unclear D gene. The CDR3 is 13 amino acids. CDR1 and CDR2 (germline): GTSNPN, SVGIG (reference sequence). Trimming removed 4 bases at V and 3 bases at J, with 7 bases between. The CDR3 coding sequence is TGTGCCTGGACAAACGGCTATAATTCACCCCTCCACTTT. Its protein is CAWTNGYNSPLHF.

The rearrangement uses TRBV2 and TRBJ1-2, with a tentative D call TRBD1 (6 bases). This CDR3 spans 15 amino acids. The germline gives CDR1 SNHLY, CDR2 FYNNEI. Trimming stripped 3 bases from V and 8 bases from J, with 19 bases between. CDR3 DNA: TGTGCCAGCAGTGACCCGACAGGCCTGGTTGTCGGCTACACCTTC. Translated, it gives CASSDPTGLVVGYTF. Filled out from reference TRBV2 and TRBJ1-2, the complete variable domain reads EPEVTQTPSHQVTQMGQEVILRCVPISNHLYFYWYRQILGQKVEFLVSFYNNEISEKSEIFDDQFSVERPDGSNFTLKIRSTKLEDSAMYFCASSDPTGLVVGYTFGSGTRLTVV.

The chain combines TRBV10-2 with TRBJ2-4, with 7 bases fitting TRBD2. The CDR3 consists of 18 residues. From germline, CDR1 is WSHSY and CDR2 SAAADI. Losses at the gene ends were 2 bases for V and 0 bases for J; bases not matched to a gene: 10. CDR3: CASSEEGRGTLAKNIQYF. The CDR3 bases are TGCGCCAGCAGTGAGGAGGGGCGGGGGACCCTAGCCAAAAACATTCAGTACTTC.

The CDR3 reads CASSLPSYEQYF. Here the CDR3 DNA reads TGCGCCAGCAGCTTGCCTAGCTACGAGCAGTACTTC. V gene TRBV5-1 combines with J gene TRBJ2-7; no reliable D call. The length of the CDR3 is 12 residues. Germline V gene sequence: CDR1 SGHRS, CDR2 YFSETQ. V shed 1 base and J shed 3 bases, with 5 bases lying between them.

The chain combines TRBV5-1 with TRBJ2-7; 7 bases fit TRBD1. J gave up 5 bases and V 4 bases, and 15 bases lay outside the gene matches. Germline loops: CDR1 SGHRS, CDR2 YFSETQ. The CDR3 is 16 residues long. The CDR3 sequence: CASSVGLLDRVDEQYF. CDR3 bases: TGCGCCAGCAGCGTAGGATTGCTTGACAGGGTAGACGAGCAGTACTTC.

This chain connects TRBV6-5 to TRBJ2-2; 7 bases align to TRBD1. V shed 6 bases, J shed 6 bases, and the junction held 7 bases outside the gene matches. This CDR3 spans 14 amino acids. Per germline, CDR1 MNHEY and CDR2 SVGAGI. CDR3 loop: CASRLRQGAGELFF. The CDR3 DNA follows: TGTGCCAGCAGACTTCGCCAGGGGGCCGGGGAGCTGTTTTTT.

Concerning this clone itself: Mismatch with germline at one junction end may stem from a read error. The CDR3 protein is CASSLLQTSGSTDTRYF. CDR3 DNA sequence: TGTGCCAGCAGTCTCCTCCAGACTAGCGGGAGCACAGATACGCGGTATTTT. V is TRBV27 and J is TRBJ2-3; 12 positions agree with TRBD2. Germline CDR1 reads MNHEY; CDR2 reads SMNVEV (reference sequence). The CDR3 extends over 17 amino acids.

The V and J genes are TRBV19 and TRBJ2-7; 9 bases fit TRBD1. This CDR3 is 13 amino acids long. Germline loops: CDR1 LNHDA, CDR2 SQIVND (reference sequence). V gave up 8 bases and J gave up 4 bases; unmatched junction bases: 6. The CDR3 nucleotides read TGTGCCAGTGCCGGGACAGGGTCGTACGAGCAGTACTTC. Its protein is CASAGTGSYEQYF.

The count of this clone is one. The gene calls are TRBV5-1 and TRBJ2-5; the D gene could be TRBD1 or TRBD2 (5 bases each). This CDR3 spans 14 amino acids. V dropped 0 bases and J dropped 1 base, with 7 bases sitting between them. Germline assignment: CDR1 SGHRS and CDR2 YFSETQ. The CDR3 spells CASSLVGTQETQYF. CDR3 DNA sequence: TGCGCCAGCAGCTTGGTAGGGACCCAAGAGACCCAGTACTTC.

The chain has TRBV28 and TRBJ1-2; D is uncertain. Trimming stripped 7 bases from V and 7 bases from J, with 16 bases between. The CDR3 is 13 residues long. Germline CDR1 reads MDHEN; CDR2 reads SYDVKM. CDR3 in amino acids: CASTPSTAPGYTF. CDR3 nucleotides: TGTGCCAGCACCCCGAGCACCGCGCCTGGCTACACCTTC.

This clone has just one count. The chain recombines TRBV6-6 with TRBJ2-7; D perhaps matches TRBD1 (5 bases). V was cut by 2 bases and J by 4 bases, with 12 bases left in between. The CDR3 is 14 amino acids. The germline gives CDR1 MNHNY, CDR2 SVGAGI (reference sequence). The CDR3 sequence is CASSYGAGRYEQYF. The CDR3 DNA is TGTGCCAGCAGTTACGGGGCAGGAAGATACGAGCAGTACTTC.